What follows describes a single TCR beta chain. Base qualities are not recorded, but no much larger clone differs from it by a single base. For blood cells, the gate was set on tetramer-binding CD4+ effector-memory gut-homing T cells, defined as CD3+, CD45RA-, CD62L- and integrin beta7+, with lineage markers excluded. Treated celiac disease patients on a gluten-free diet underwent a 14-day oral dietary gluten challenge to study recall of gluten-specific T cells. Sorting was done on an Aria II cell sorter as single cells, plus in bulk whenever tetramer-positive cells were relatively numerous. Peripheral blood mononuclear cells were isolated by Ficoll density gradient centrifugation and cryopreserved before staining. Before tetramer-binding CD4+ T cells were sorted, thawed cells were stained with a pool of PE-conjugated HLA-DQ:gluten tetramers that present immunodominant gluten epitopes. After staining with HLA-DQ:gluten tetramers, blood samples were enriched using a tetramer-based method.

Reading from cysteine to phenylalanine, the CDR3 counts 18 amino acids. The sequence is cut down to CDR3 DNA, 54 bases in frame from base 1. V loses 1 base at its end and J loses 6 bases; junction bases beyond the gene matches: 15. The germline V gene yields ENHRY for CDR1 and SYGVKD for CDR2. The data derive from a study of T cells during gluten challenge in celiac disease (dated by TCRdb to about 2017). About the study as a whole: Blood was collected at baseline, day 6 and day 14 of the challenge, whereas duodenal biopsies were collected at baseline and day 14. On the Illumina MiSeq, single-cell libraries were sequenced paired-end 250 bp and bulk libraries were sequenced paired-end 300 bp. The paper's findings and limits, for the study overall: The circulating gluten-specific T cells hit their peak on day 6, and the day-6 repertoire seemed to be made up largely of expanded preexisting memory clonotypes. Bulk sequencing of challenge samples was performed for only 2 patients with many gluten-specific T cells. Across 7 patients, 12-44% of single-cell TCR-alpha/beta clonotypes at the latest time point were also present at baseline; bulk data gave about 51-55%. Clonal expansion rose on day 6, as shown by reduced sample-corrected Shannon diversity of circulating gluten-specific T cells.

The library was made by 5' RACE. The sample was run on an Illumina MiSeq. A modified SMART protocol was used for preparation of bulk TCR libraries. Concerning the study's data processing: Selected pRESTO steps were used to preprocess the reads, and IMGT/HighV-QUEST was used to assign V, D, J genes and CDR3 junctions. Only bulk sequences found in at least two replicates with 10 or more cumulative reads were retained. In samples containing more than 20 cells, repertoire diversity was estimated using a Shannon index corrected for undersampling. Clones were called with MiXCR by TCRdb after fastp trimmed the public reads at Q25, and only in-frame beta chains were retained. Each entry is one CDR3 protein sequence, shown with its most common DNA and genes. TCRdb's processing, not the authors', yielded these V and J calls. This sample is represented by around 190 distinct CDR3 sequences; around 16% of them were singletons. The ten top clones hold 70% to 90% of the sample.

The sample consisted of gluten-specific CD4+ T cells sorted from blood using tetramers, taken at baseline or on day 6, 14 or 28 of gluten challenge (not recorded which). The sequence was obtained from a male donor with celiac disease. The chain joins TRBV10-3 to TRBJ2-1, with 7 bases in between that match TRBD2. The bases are TGTGCCATCAGTGAGTGGGCTAGCGGCCACTTCGGGGGCAATGAGCAGTTCTTC. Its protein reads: CAISEWASGHFGGNEQFF.